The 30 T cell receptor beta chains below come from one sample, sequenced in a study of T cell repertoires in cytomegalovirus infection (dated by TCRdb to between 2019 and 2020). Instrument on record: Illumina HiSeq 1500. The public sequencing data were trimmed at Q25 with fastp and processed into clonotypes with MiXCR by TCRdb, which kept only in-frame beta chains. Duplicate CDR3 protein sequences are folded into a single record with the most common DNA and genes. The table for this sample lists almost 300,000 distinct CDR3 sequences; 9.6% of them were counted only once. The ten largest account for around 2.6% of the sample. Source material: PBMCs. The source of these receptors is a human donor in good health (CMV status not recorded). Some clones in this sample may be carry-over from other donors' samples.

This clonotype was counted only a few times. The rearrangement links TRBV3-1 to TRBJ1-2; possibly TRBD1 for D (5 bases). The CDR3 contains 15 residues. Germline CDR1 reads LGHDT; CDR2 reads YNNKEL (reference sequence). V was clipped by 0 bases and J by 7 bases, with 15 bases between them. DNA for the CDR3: TGTGCCAGCAGCCAAGATTGGGGCCAGACGGTTGGCTACACCTTC. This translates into CASSQDWGQTVGYTF. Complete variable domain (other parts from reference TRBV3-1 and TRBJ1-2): DTAVSQTPKYLVTQMGNDKSIKCEQNLGHDTMYWYKQDSKKFLKIMFSYNNKELIINETVPNRFSPKSPDKAHLNLHINSLELGDSAVYFCASSQDWGQTVGYTFGSGTRLTVV.

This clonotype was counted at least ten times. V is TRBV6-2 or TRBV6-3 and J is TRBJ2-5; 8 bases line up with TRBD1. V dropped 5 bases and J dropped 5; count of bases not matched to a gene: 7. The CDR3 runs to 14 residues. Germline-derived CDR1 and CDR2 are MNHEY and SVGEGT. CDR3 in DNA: TGTGCCAGCAGTGATGCAGGGGGCGGGGAGACCCAGTACTTC. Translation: CASSDAGGGETQYF.

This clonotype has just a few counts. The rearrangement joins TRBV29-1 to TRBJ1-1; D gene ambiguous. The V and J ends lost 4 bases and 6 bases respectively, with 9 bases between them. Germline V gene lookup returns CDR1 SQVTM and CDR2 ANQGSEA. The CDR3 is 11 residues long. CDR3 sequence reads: CSVVPAAEAFF. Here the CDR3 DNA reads TGCAGCGTTGTGCCGGCAGCTGAAGCTTTCTTT.

CDR3 nucleotide sequence: TGTGCCAGCAGCCCCCGGGACAGCAAAAACATTCAGTACTTC. Translation: CASSPRDSKNIQYF. This chain uses TRBV11-2 with TRBJ2-4; TRBD1 matches 7 bases. This CDR3 spans 14 amino acids. The V segment lost 5 bases and the J segment 3 bases; nucleotides outside the gene matches: 4. Germline V gene lookup returns CDR1 SGHAT and CDR2 FQNNGV.

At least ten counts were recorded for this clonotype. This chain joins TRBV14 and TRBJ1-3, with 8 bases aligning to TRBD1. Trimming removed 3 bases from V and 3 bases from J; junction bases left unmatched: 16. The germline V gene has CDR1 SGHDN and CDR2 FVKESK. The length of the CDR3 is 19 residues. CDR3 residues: CASSQTGAPSNRFGNTIYF. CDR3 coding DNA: TGTGCCAGCAGCCAGACAGGGGCCCCGAGTAACAGATTTGGAAACACCATATATTTT.

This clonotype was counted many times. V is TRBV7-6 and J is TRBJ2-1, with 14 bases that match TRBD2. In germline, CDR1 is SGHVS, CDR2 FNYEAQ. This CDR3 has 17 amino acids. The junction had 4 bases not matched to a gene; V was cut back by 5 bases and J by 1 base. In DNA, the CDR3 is TGTGCCAGCAGCAGGACTAGCGGGGGGCCATCCTACAATGAGCAGTTCTTC. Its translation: CASSRTSGGPSYNEQFF.

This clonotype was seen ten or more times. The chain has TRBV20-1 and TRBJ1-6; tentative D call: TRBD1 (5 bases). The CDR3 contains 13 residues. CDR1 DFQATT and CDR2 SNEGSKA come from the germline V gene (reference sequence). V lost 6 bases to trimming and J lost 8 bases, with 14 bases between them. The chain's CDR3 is CSALEGLYSPLHF. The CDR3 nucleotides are TGCAGTGCCCTCGAGGGGCTCTATTCACCCCTCCACTTT.

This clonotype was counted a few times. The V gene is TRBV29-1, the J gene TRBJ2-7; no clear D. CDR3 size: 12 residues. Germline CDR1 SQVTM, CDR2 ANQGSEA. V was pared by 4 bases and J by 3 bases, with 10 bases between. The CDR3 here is CSVGTENYEQYF. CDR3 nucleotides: TGCAGCGTTGGAACAGAGAACTACGAGCAGTACTTC.

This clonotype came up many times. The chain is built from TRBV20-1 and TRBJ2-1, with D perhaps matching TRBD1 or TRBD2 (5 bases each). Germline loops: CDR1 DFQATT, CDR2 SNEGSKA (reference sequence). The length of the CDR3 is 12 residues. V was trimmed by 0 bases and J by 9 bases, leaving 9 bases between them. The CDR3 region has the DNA TGCAGTGCTAGAGATTGGGGGAGTGAGCAGTTCTTC. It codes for CSARDWGSEQFF.

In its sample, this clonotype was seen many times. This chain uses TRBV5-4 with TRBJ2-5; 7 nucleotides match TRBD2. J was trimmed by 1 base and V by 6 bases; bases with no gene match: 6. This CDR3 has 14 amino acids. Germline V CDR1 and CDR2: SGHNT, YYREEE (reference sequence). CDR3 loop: CASTSGNPQETQYF. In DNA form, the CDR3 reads TGTGCCAGCACGAGCGGGAACCCCCAAGAGACCCAGTACTTC. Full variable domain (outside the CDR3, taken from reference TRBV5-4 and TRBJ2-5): ETGVTQSPTHLIKTRGQQVTLRCSSQSGHNTVSWYQQALGQGPQFIFQYYREEENGRGNFPPRFSGLQFPNYSSELNVNALELDDSALYLCASTSGNPQETQYFGPGTRLLVL.

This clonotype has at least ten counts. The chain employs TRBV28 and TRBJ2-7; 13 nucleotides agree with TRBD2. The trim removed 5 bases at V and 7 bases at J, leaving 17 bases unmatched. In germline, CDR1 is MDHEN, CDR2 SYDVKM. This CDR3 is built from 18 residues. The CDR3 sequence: CASSPIGILAGGPREQYV. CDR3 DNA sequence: TGTGCCAGCAGTCCCATCGGAATACTAGCGGGGGGGCCAAGGGAGCAGTACGTC.

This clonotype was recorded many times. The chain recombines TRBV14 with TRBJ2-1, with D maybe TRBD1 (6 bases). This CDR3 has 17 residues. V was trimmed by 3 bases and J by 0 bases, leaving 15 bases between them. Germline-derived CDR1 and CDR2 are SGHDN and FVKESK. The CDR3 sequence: CASSHPYGQFSYNEQFF. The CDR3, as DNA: TGTGCCAGCAGCCATCCCTATGGACAGTTCTCCTACAATGAGCAGTTCTTC.

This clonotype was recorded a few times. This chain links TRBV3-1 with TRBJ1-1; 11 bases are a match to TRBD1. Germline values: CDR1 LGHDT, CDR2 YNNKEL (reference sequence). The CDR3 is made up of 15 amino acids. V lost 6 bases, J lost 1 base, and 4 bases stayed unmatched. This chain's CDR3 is CASRGGTGGNTEAFF. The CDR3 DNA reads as TGTGCCAGCAGGGGAGGGACAGGGGGGAACACTGAAGCTTTCTTT.

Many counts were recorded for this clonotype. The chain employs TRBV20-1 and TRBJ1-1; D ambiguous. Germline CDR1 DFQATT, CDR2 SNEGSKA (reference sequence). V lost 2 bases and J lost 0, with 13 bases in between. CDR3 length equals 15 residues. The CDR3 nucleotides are TGCAGTGCTAGATACCCGGACTGGATGAACACTGAAGCTTTCTTT. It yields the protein CSARYPDWMNTEAFF.

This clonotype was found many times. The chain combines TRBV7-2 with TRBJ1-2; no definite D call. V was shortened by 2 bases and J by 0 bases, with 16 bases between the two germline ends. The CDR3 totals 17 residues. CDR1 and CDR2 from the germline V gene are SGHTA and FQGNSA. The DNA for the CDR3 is TGTGCCAGCAGCTTATCAGTGGTCGCACAGACTAACTATGGCTACACCTTC. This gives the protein CASSLSVVAQTNYGYTF.

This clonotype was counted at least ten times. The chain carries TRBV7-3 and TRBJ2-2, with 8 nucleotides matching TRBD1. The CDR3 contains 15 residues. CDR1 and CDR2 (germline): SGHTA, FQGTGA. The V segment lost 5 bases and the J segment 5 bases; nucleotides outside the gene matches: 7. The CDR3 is CASSLGQGWTGELFF. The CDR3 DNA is TGTGCCAGCAGCCTCGGACAGGGATGGACCGGGGAGCTGTTTTTT.

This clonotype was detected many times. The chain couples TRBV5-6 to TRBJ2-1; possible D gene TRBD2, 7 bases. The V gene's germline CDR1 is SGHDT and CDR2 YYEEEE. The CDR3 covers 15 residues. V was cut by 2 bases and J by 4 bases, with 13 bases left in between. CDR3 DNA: TGTGCCAGCAGCTTCGGGGGGACAAGTTACAATGAGCAGTTCTTC. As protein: CASSFGGTSYNEQFF.

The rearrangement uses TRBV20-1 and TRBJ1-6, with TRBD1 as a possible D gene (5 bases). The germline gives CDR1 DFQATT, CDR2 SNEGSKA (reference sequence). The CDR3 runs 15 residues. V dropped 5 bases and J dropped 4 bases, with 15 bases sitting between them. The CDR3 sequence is CSAEGQDPYNSPLHF. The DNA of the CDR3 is TGCAGTGCTGAGGGGCAGGACCCTTATAATTCACCCCTCCACTTT.

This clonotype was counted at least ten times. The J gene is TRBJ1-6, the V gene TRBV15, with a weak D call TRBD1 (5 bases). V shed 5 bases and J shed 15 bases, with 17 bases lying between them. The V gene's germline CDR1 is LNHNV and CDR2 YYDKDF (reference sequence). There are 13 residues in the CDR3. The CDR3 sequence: CATSFPGTELLHF. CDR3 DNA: TGTGCCACCAGCTTCCCCGGGACCGAGCTCCTCCACTTT.

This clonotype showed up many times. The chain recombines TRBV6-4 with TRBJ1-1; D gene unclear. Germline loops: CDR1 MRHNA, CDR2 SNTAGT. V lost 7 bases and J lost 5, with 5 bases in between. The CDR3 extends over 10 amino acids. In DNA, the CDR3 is TGTGCCAGCAAAGAAACTGAAGCTTTCTTT. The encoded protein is CASKETEAFF.

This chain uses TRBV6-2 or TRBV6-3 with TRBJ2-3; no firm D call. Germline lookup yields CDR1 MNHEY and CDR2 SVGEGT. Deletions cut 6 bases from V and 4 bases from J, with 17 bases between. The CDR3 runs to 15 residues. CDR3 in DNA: TGTGCCAGCAGGATTGGATTACTGACCTCAGATACGCAGTATTTT. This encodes CASRIGLLTSDTQYF.

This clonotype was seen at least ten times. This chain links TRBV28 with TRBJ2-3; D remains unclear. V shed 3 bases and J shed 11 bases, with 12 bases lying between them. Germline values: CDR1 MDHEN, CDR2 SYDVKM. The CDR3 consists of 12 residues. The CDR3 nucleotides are TGTGCCAGCAGTTTTGGCCAGTCCCTGCAGTATTTT. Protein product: CASSFGQSLQYF. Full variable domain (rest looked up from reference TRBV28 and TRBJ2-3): DVKVTQSSRYLVKRTGEKVFLECVQDMDHENMFWYRQDPGLGLRLIYFSYDVKMKEKGDIPEGYSVSREKKERFSLILESASTNQTSMYLCASSFGQSLQYFGPGTRLTVL.

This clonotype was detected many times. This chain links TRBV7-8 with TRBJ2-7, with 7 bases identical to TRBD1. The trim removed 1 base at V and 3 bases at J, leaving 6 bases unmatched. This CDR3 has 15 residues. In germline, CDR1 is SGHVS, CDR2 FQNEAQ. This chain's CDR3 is CASSLVPGQNYEQYV. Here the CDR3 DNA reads TGTGCCAGCAGCTTAGTTCCGGGACAGAACTACGAGCAGTACGTC.

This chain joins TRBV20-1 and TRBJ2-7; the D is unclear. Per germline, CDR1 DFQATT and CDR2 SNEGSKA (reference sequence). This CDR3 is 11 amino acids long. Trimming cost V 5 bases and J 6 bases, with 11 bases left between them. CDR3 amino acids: CSAPATAEQYF. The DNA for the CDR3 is TGCAGTGCTCCCGCTACGGCCGAGCAGTACTTC.

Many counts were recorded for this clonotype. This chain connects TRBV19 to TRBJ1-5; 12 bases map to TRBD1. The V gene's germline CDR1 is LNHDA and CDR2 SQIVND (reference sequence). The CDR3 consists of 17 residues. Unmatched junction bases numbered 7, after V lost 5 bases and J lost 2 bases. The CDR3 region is CASSSGQGAMGNQPQHF. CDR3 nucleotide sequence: TGTGCCAGTAGTTCGGGACAGGGGGCTATGGGCAATCAGCCCCAGCATTTT.

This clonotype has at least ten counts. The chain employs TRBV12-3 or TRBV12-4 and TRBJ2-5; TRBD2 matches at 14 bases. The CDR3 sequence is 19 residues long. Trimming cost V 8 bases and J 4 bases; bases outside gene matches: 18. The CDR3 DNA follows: TGTGCCAGCTCCCCTATGGCCGGGACTAGCGGGGGAGTTCGAGAGACCCAGTACTTC. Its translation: CASSPMAGTSGGVRETQYF.

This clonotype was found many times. The CDR3 sequence is CASSSEGQGNQPQHF. The CDR3 DNA reads TGTGCCAGCAGTTCGGAGGGACAGGGCAATCAGCCCCAGCATTTT. The chain recombines TRBV6-1 with TRBJ1-5; TRBD1 agrees at 8 bases. This CDR3 is built from 15 residues. Losses at the gene ends were 5 bases for V and 2 bases for J; bases not matched to a gene: 5. Germline V gives CDR1 MNHNS, CDR2 SASEGT.

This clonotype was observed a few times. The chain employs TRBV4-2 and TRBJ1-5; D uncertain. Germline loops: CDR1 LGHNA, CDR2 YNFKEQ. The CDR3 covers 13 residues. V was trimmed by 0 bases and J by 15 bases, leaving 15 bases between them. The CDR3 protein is CASSQDRKDPRHF. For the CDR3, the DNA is TGTGCCAGCAGCCAAGATCGGAAGGATCCTCGGCATTTT.

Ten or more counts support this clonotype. The DNA for the CDR3 is TGTGCCACCAGTGATTCCGGGACAGGTTCAACCGGGGAGCTGTTTTTT. Its protein product is CATSDSGTGSTGELFF. The chain carries TRBV24-1 and TRBJ2-2; 8 nucleotides agree with TRBD1. The CDR3 loop spans 16 amino acids. Trimming cost V 2 bases and J 5 bases; bases outside gene matches: 6. Germline V gene sequence: CDR1 KGHDR, CDR2 SFDVKD.

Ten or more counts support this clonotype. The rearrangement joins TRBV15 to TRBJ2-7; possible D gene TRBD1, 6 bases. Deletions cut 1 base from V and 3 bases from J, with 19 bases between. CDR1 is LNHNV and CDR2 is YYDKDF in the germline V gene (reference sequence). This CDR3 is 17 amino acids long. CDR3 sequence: CATSRGSGTTRGYEQYF. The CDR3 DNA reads TGTGCCACCAGCAGAGGATCCGGGACAACAAGGGGCTACGAGCAGTACTTC.